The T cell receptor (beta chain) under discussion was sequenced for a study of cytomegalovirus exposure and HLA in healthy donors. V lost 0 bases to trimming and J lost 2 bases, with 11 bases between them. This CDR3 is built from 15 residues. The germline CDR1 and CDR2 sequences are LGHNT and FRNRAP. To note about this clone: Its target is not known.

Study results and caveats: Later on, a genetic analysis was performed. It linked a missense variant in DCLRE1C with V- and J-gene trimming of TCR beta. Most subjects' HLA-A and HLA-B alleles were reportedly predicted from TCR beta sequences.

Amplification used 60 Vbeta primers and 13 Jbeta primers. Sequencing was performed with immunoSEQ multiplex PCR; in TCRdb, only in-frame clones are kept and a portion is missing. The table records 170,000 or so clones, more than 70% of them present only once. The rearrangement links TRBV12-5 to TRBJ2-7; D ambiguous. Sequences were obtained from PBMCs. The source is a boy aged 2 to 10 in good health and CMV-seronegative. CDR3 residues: CASGLVRGVTYEQYF. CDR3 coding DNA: TGTGCTAGTGGTTTGGTACGAGGCGTCACCTACGAGCAGTACTTC.